Included here is one T cell receptor (beta chain) sequence, with context. What it binds is unknown. These data are taken from a study of CD8+CD57+ T cells in acquired aplastic anemia. Study information: Sorted CD4+ and CD8+ cells gave a mean 3.2 ug DNA, range about 0.19 to 27.4 ug. Findings of the study overall: Around 30 sequences, all CD8+ CDR3, were shared between patients and controls. Between the patient and control groups, CD8+ Simpson's diversity did not differ significantly.

The sequenced patients had an expansion of CD8+CD57+ cells seen by flow cytometry. The diagnosis in all patients was severe acquired aplastic anemia. The CDR3 loop spans 13 amino acids. The V gene lost 4 bases and the J gene lost 0 bases, with 8 bases spanning the gap. The germline CDR1 and CDR2 sequences are SGDLS and YYNGEE. Genomic DNA templated the TCR beta VDJ and CDR3 profiling. TCRdb reanalysed the reads using MiXCR and keeps one entry per CDR3 protein. The sample holds around 500,000 distinct CDR3 sequences, approximately 33% seen once. This clonotype originated in a human donor with aplastic anemia. The V call is TRBV9, the J call TRBJ2-7; D is unclear. Sequenced material: sorted CD4+, CD8+, or CD8+CD57+ T cells (not recorded which) from PBMCs. The CDR3 nucleotides are TGTGCCAGCAGCCAACCCAGCTCCTACGAGCAGTACTTC. Translating it yields CASSQPSSYEQYF.